This T cell receptor beta chain was documented in a study of blood T cell repertoires in COVID-19. Turning to the study itself: Sites across the United States, Italy and Spain contributed samples from acute and convalescent COVID-19. T cells, B-cell-depleted T cells, or PBMCs provided the cDNA or gDNA that served as material.

TCRdb's table, derived via immunoSEQ multiplex PCR, lists solely in-frame clones and lacks some. The sample holds under 200,000 clones, around four fifths seen once. The sequence was collected from a woman aged 80 or over with active or convalescent COVID-19. Sequenced: peripheral blood.

This CDR3 is CASSLLTGGPLRGNQPQHF. The CDR3 bases are TGTGCCAGCAGTCTCTTGACAGGGGGTCCCCTCAGGGGCAATCAGCCCCAGCATTTT. The rearrangement uses TRBV2 and TRBJ1-5; 9 nucleotides line up with TRBD1. Per germline, CDR1 SNHLY and CDR2 FYNNEI. The CDR3 consists of 19 residues. V lost 5 bases to trimming and J lost 2 bases; unmatched junction nucleotides: 16.